The T cell receptor beta chain under discussion was sequenced for a study of cytomegalovirus exposure and HLA in healthy donors. Study-wide findings and caveats: Earlier analysis yielded a pattern in which most TCR beta V segments were productive about 90% or about 30% of the time. The study designated 150 or so TCR beta chains cytomegalovirus-associated.

Per germline, CDR1 SGHVS and CDR2 FQNEAQ. V lost 3 bases and J 4 bases, leaving 12 bases between the germline ends. This CDR3 comprises 15 residues. Both 60 Vbeta primers and 13 Jbeta primers went into the PCR. Sequenced by immunoSEQ multiplex PCR; TCRdb stores in-frame clones only, minus some. The sample yields around 120,000 clones, about three quarters seen once. With regard to this clone: Its cognate antigen is unknown. The sample carries other DNA sequences with the same CDR3.

This sequence originates from an older woman in good health and CMV-seropositive. The sequenced material came from PBMCs. The chain couples TRBV7-8 to TRBJ2-2; a possible D gene is TRBD1 (5 bases). CDR3 in DNA: TGTGCCAGCAGCTTCGGCAGGGTAGGCACCGGGGAGCTGTTTTTT. Residues: CASSFGRVGTGELFF. Full variable domain (remainder filled in from reference TRBV7-8 and TRBJ2-2): GAGVSQSPRYKVAKRGQDVALRCDPISGHVSLFWYQQALGQGPEFLTYFQNEAQLDKSGLPSDRFFAERPEGSVSTLKIQRTQQEDSAVYLCASSFGRVGTGELFFGEGSRLTVL.